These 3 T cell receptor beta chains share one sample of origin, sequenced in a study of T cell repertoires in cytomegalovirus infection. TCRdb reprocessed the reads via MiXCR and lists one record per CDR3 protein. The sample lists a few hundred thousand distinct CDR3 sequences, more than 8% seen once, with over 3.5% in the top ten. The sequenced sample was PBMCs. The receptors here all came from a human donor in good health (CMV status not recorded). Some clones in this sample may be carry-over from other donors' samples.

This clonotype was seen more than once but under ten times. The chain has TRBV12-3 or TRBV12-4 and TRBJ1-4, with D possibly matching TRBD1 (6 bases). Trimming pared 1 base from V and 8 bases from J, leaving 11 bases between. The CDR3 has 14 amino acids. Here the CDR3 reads CASSLGGLGEKLFF. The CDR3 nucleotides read TGTGCCAGCAGTTTAGGGGGGCTTGGGGAAAAACTGTTTTTT.

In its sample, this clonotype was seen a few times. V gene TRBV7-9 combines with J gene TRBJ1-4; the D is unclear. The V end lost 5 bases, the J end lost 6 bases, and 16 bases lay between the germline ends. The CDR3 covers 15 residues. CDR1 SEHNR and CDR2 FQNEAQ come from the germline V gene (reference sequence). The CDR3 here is CASSPPMGMDEKLFF. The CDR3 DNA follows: TGTGCCAGCAGCCCCCCAATGGGGATGGATGAAAAACTGTTTTTT.

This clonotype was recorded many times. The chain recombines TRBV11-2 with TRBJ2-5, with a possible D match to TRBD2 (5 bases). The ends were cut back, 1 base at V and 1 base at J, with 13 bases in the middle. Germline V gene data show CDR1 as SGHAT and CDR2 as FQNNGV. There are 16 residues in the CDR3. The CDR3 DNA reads TGTGCCAGCAGCTTAGGGGTAGGACTGTCCCAAGAGACCCAGTACTTC. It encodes CASSLGVGLSQETQYF.